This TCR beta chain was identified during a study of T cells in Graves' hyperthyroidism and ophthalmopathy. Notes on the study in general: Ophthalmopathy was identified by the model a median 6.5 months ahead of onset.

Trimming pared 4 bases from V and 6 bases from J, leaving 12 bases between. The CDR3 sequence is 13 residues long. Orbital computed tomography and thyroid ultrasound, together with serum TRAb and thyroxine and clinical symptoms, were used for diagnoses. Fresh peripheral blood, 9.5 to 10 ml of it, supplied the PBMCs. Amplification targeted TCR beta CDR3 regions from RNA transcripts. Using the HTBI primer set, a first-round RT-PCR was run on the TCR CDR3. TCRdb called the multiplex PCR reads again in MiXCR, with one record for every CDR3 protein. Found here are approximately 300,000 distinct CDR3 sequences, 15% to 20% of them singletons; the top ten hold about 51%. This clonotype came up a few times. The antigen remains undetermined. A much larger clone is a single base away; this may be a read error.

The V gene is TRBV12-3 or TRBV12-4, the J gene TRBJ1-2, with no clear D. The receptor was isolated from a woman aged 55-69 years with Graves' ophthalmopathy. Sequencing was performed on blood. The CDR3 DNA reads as TGTGCCAGCAGTTCCAGGCACGGGAATGGCTACACCTTC. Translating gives CASSSRHGNGYTF.